The rows below give T cell receptor beta chains drawn from one sample of a study of hypomethylating agent response in myelodysplastic syndrome. Repertoires were generated with immunoSEQ multiplex PCR, while TCRdb's copy carries only in-frame clones and drops some. Counted here are around 4,900 clones, 75% to 90% occurring once; the ten biggest clones make up roughly 20%. The sequences come from bone marrow, collected before or after starting hypomethylating agent treatment for myelodysplastic syndrome (not recorded which). These receptors were obtained from a human donor with myelodysplastic syndrome. Each CDR3 is given with its conserved first and last residue. D genes are given only for firm matches. A clone size is listed for some rows: how often the clone was seen (once, few, many), or a class if it is expanded.

cdr3_length	d_call	v_call	clone_size	j_call	cdr3_nt	cdr3_aa
15	-	TRBV27	-	TRBJ2-2	TGTGCCAGCAGCCCTACAGTGAACCCAGTTGGGGAGCTGTTTTTT	CASSPTVNPVGELFF
13	-	TRBV19	-	TRBJ2-7	TGTGCCAGTAGGGCAGGAAGCTACTACGAGCAGTACTTC	CASRAGSYYEQYF
13	-	TRBV28	-	TRBJ1-4	TGTGCCAGCAGTTTGGGCCTAGGAGGTCAACTGTTTTTT	CASSLGLGGQLFF
14	-	TRBV6-6	-	TRBJ2-1	TGTGCCAGCAGTTACAACGGGGCGTACAATGAGCAGTTCTTC	CASSYNGAYNEQFF
16	TRBD1	TRBV10-2	few	TRBJ1-5	TGCGCCAGCAGACAGGGGGCTGGCTGGAGCAATCAGCCCCAGCATTTT	CASRQGAGWSNQPQHF
13	-	TRBV19	-	TRBJ2-3	TGTGCCGCCCAGGGGAGGGCCGGGGATACGCAGTATTTT	CAAQGRAGDTQYF
10	-	TRBV28	once	TRBJ2-5	TGTGCCAGCAGCCGGGGGACCCAGTACTTC	CASSRGTQYF
17	TRBD1	TRBV7-9	-	TRBJ1-1	TGTGCCAGCAGCAATACACCGCGGGCCGACAGGGACACTGAAGCTTTCTTT	CASSNTPRADRDTEAFF
12	-	TRBV6-6	-	TRBJ2-1	TGTGCCAGCAGCCGCGATGGGAATGAGCAGTTCTTC	CASSRDGNEQFF
13	TRBD1	TRBV5-6	-	TRBJ2-7	TGTGCCAGCAGTCGGGACAGAGTCTACGAGCAGTACTTC	CASSRDRVYEQYF
13	-	TRBV7-2	-	TRBJ2-1	TGTGCCAGCAGCTTAGTAATCTACAATGAGCAGTTCTTC	CASSLVIYNEQFF
12	-	TRBV13	few	TRBJ2-7	TGTGCCAGCAGCTCTTCGATTTACGAGCAGTACTTC	CASSSSIYEQYF
15	TRBD1	TRBV15	-	TRBJ2-1	TGTGCCACCAGCAGGTACTTACAGGGGAACAATGAGCAGTTCTTC	CATSRYLQGNNEQFF
17	-	TRBV7-2	few	TRBJ1-3	TGTGCCAGCAGCTTAAGGTTGGCGGGTACAAGTGGAAACACCATATATTTT	CASSLRLAGTSGNTIYF
16	TRBD1	TRBV2	-	TRBJ1-1	TGTGCCAGCAGGGCCGGGACAGGGAACGGGGACACTGAAGCTTTCTTT	CASRAGTGNGDTEAFF
16	TRBD1	TRBV4-1	-	TRBJ1-5	TGCGCCAGCAGCCAAGCCCCTTACAGGGGGGCTCAGCCCCAGCATTTT	CASSQAPYRGAQPQHF